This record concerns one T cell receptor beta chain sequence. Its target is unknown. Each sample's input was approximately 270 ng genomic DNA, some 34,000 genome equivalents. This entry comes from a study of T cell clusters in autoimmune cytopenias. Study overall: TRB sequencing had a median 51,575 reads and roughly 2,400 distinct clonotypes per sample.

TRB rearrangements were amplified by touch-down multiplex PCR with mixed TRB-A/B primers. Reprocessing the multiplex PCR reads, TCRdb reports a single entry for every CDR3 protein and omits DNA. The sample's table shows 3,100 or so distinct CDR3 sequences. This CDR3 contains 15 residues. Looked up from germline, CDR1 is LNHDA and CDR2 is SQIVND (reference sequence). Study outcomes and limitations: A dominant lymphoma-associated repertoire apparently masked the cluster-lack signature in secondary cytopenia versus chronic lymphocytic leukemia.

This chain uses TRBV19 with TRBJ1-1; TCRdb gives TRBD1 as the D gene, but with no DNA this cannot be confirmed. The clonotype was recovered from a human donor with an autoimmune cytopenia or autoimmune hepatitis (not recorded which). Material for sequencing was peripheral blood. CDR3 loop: CASSIIVGGNTEAFF.